What follows are 7 T cell receptor beta chains derived from one specimen sequenced in a study of shared clonotypes between healthy human individuals. This table comes from immunoSEQ multiplex PCR, and its TCRdb copy is limited to in-frame clones, with some not included. Of a few million clones listed, just over 90% are singletons. The sequencing sample was made of naive CD4+ T cells from PBMCs. Subset: CD45RA+ positively selected. These receptors came from a man aged 18 to 35 in good health. Some clones in this sample may be carry-over from other donors' samples.

This rearrangement joins TRBV4-1 to TRBJ2-1; tentative D call: TRBD1 (6 bases). The CDR3 length is 16 residues. Trimming removed 4 bases at V and 5 bases at J, with 18 bases between. Per the germline V gene, CDR1 is MGHRA and CDR2 is YSYEKL. CDR3 region: CASSPRDRWEDNEQFF. Written as DNA, the CDR3 is TGCGCCAGCAGCCCGAGAGACAGGTGGGAAGACAATGAGCAGTTCTTC.

The chain combines TRBV7-3 with TRBJ2-6, with 9 bases that match TRBD1. This CDR3 is 19 amino acids long. V shed 0 bases and J 0 bases; nucleotides not matched to a gene: 6. Germline V lookup: CDR1 SGHTA, CDR2 FQGTGA. This chain's CDR3 is CASSLTSGTGLSGANVLTF. In DNA, the CDR3 is TGTGCCAGCAGCTTAACTTCCGGGACAGGGCTCTCTGGGGCCAACGTCCTGACTTTC.

The chain couples TRBV7-8 to TRBJ2-3, with TRBD2 identical over 12 bases. The CDR3 sequence is 20 residues long. The V and J ends lost 1 base and 5 bases, in that order; junction bases with no gene match: 16. Germline-derived CDR1 and CDR2 are SGHVS and FQNEAQ. The CDR3 coding sequence is TGTGCCAGCAGCTTAGGGGGAGAACTAGCGGGAGGACGAGCAATAGATACGCAGTATTTT. Its translation is CASSLGGELAGGRAIDTQYF.

This rearrangement joins TRBV6-1 to TRBJ2-1, with D possibly called TRBD1 or TRBD2 (6 bases each). Germline lookup yields CDR1 MNHNS and CDR2 SASEGT. The CDR3 is 15 residues long. V lost 6 bases, J lost 3 bases, and 15 bases lay in between. The CDR3 nucleotides read TGTGCCAGCAGGGCAGGGGAGGTCGGCTACAATGAGCAGTTCTTC. The encoded protein is CASRAGEVGYNEQFF.

The chain has TRBV4-1 and TRBJ1-3, with no clear D. In germline, CDR1 is MGHRA, CDR2 YSYEKL. The CDR3 is made up of 17 amino acids. V was pared by 1 base and J by 0 bases, with 13 bases between. The CDR3 DNA follows: TGCGCCAGCAGCCAAGTAATGAACAGTTACTCTGGAAACACCATATATTTT. It encodes CASSQVMNSYSGNTIYF.

The rearrangement links TRBV15 to TRBJ2-7; weak D call: TRBD2 (7 bases). The CDR3 length is 15 residues. Germline V gene data show CDR1 as LNHNV and CDR2 as YYDKDF (reference sequence). The V end was cut by 5 bases, the J end by 3 bases, with 17 bases between. Written as DNA, the CDR3 is TGTGCCACCAGCCCAGAAGGGGGGGGCTTCTACGAGCAGTACTTC. This gives the protein CATSPEGGGFYEQYF.

The V and J genes are TRBV27 and TRBJ2-5; 7 bases match TRBD2. The V gene's germline CDR1 is MNHEY and CDR2 SMNVEV (reference sequence). The trim removed 5 bases at V and 5 bases at J, leaving 14 bases unmatched. The CDR3 length is 16 residues. The CDR3 reads CASSKYRGREGETQYF. The CDR3 coding sequence is TGTGCCAGCAGTAAATACCGGGGTAGGGAGGGGGAGACCCAGTACTTC.